This T cell receptor beta chain was captured in a study of long-term antiretroviral therapy in people with HIV. Running of the v3.0 immunoSEQ assay took place at survey level. Method: immunoSEQ multiplex PCR; TCRdb's copy keeps in-frame clones and lacks some. The table lists fewer than 30,000 clones, around 81% of them singletons. Germline CDR1 and CDR2: SNHLY and FYNNEI. V gave up 3 bases and J gave up 1 base, with 6 bases separating them. The CDR3 is made up of 14 amino acids. This clone was found a few times. Sequencing was performed on unsorted PBMCs, taken at the start of antiretroviral therapy, before treatment. This chain joins TRBV2 and TRBJ2-2, with TRBD1 as a possible D gene (5 bases). The origin of this receptor is a woman aged 18-29 years with HIV. Here the CDR3 DNA reads TGTGCCAGCAGTGACGACAGGAACACCGGGGAGCTGTTTTTT. Protein: CASSDDRNTGELFF.